This entry concerns a single T cell receptor beta chain. The data derive from a study of control samples from healthy donors and cancer patients. TCRdb's table, derived via immunoSEQ multiplex PCR, lists solely in-frame clones and lacks some. The sample lists approximately 52,000 clones; about nine tenths were seen once. Germline V gene sequence: CDR1 SEHNR, CDR2 FQNEAQ (reference sequence). The CDR3 length is 13 residues. V was shortened by 5 bases and J by 4 bases, with 11 bases between the two germline ends. The sequence came from a man aged 55 to 69 with head and neck cancer. The chain joins TRBV7-9 to TRBJ1-2; tentatively, D is TRBD1 (5 bases). The material sequenced was PBMCs. The CDR3 nucleotides read TGTGCCAGCAGCCGGGACCGCTTCTATGGCTACACCTTC. Protein sequence: CASSRDRFYGYTF.